The 27 T cell receptor beta chains below come from one sample, sequenced in a study of blood T cells in healthy people across ages. Sample-barcoded 5' priming and a J-beta primer mix drove a second PCR of about 6 to 12 cycles. TCRdb used MiXCR to reprocess the 5' RACE reads, holding one entry per CDR3 protein. This sample has 700,000 to 900,000 distinct CDR3 sequences; roughly 24% occur once, and the top ten carry about 3%. These same data were also listed under a study on T cells of mothers and their children.

The source material was blood. Receptors originate from a boy between 10 and 17 years old in good health.

CDR3 in amino acids: CSVGGRDLKTQYF. In DNA, the CDR3 is TGCAGCGTGGGAGGCAGGGATTTGAAGACCCAGTACTTC. The chain joins TRBV29-1 to TRBJ2-5; D possibly corresponds to TRBD2 (6 bases). Trimming removed 6 bases from V and 6 bases from J, with 17 bases in between. The CDR3 loop spans 13 amino acids. Germline V CDR1 and CDR2: SQVTM, ANQGSEA. The whole variable domain, remainder taken from reference TRBV29-1 and TRBJ2-5, is SAVISQKPSRDICQRGTSLTIQCQVDSQVTMMFWYRQQPGQSLTLIATANQGSEATYESGFVIDKFPISRPNLTFSTLTVSNMSPEDSSIYLCSVGGRDLKTQYFGPGTRLLVL.

V usage is TRBV6-8 and J usage is TRBJ2-1, with D possibly matching TRBD2 (6 bases). Germline CDR1 MNHGY, CDR2 SAAAGT. The V end was cut by 2 bases, the J end by 4 bases, with 12 bases between. The CDR3 has 15 amino acids. CDR3 loop: CASSYGSGEYNEQFF. CDR3 nucleotides: TGTGCCAGCAGTTACGGTTCGGGGGAGTACAATGAGCAGTTCTTC.

The CDR3 DNA reads TGTGCCAGCGCTTGGGACAGCTACCAAGAGACCCAGTACTTC. Its protein is CASAWDSYQETQYF. The rearrangement uses TRBV28 and TRBJ2-5; 7 nucleotides agree with TRBD1. Germline CDR1 is MDHEN and CDR2 is SYDVKM. This CDR3 comprises 14 residues. The junction had 6 bases not matched to a gene; V was cut back by 8 bases and J by 0 bases.

The chain joins TRBV20-1 to TRBJ1-2; 7 nucleotides align to TRBD1. This CDR3 spans 14 amino acids. Trimming took 5 bases from V and 8 from J; bases not matched to a gene: 14. CDR1 is DFQATT, CDR2 SNEGSKA, per germline (reference sequence). Here the CDR3 reads CSAPPEGALGGYTF. DNA for the CDR3: TGCAGTGCTCCCCCTGAGGGGGCTCTCGGGGGCTACACCTTC.

The V call is TRBV12-3 or TRBV12-4, the J call TRBJ2-5; no clear D gene. V was trimmed by 5 bases and J by 4 bases, leaving 14 bases between them. This CDR3 is built from 14 residues. CDR3 amino acids: CASSARLGGETQYF. The CDR3, as DNA: TGTGCCAGCAGTGCCAGACTGGGCGGAGAGACCCAGTACTTC.

With respect to this clonotype: This may come from a read error, since a much larger clone is one base off. The chain recombines TRBV28 with TRBJ1-6; 9 bases are a match to TRBD1. CDR3 length: 14 amino acids. Per germline, CDR1 MDHEN and CDR2 SYDVKM. CDR3 coding DNA: TGTGCCAGCAGCCTTACAGGGGGCAATTCACCCCTCTACTTT. Its protein product is CASSLTGGNSPLYF.

The J gene is TRBJ1-1, the V gene TRBV12-3 or TRBV12-4, with a possible D match to TRBD1 (6 bases). The CDR3 extends over 12 amino acids. With 6 bases removed from V and 8 bases from J, the gap between germline ends came to 13 bases. The CDR3 loop reads CASRTDRREAFF. In DNA form, the CDR3 reads TGTGCCAGCAGGACAGACAGGCGCGAAGCTTTCTTT.

The J gene is TRBJ1-2, the V gene TRBV28, with no clear D. Trimming shortened V by 7 bases and J by 4 bases, and 10 bases separated the two germline ends. The CDR3 is 12 amino acids. CDR1 is MDHEN and CDR2 is SYDVKM in the germline V gene. The chain's CDR3 is CASMRDSYGYTF. CDR3 in DNA: TGTGCCAGCATGAGGGATTCCTATGGCTACACCTTC.

DNA of the CDR3: TGCGCCAGCAGCTTACCGACAGGGGCGAACACTGAAGCTTTCTTT. Its protein product is CASSLPTGANTEAFF. The V call is TRBV5-1, the J call TRBJ1-1, with 8 positions matching TRBD1. CDR1 SGHRS and CDR2 YFSETQ come from the germline V gene. The V and J ends lost 2 bases and 1 base, in that order; junction bases with no gene match: 4. CDR3 size: 15 residues.

Concerning this clonotype: One end of the junction varies from germline; a read error may be responsible. V gene TRBV6-4 combines with J gene TRBJ2-3; the D gene could be TRBD1 or TRBD2 (6 bases each). Germline CDR1 is MRHNA and CDR2 is SNTAGT. The CDR3 sequence is 15 residues long. CDR3 in amino acids: CASSDLGGQEDTQCF. In DNA, the CDR3 is TGTGCCAGCAGTGACTTGGGGGGCCAAGAAGATACGCAGTGTTTT.

A few counts support this clonotype. The V and J genes are TRBV5-1 and TRBJ2-5; D unresolved. Trimming removed 0 bases from V and 1 base from J, with 10 bases in between. The CDR3 contains 15 residues. CDR1 and CDR2 (germline): SGHRS, YFSETQ. In nucleotides, the CDR3 is TGCGCCAGCAGCTTGGCTGGTCTGCTCCAAGAGACCCAGTACTTC. It codes for CASSLAGLLQETQYF.

A few counts support this clonotype. For the CDR3, the DNA is TGTGCCAGCAGTTTTACAGCGGAAGAGACCCAGTACTTC. Protein sequence: CASSFTAEETQYF. The genes are TRBV12-3 or TRBV12-4 and TRBJ2-5; D possibly corresponds to TRBD2 (5 bases). V shed 3 bases and J shed 3 bases, with 8 bases lying between them. This CDR3 spans 13 amino acids.

V is TRBV10-3 and J is TRBJ1-4; a weak D match, TRBD1 (5 bases). CDR3 length equals 13 residues. Trimming pared 6 bases from V and 1 base from J, leaving 6 bases between. Germline loops: CDR1 ENHRY, CDR2 SYGVKD. CDR3 bases: TGTGCCATCAGGGACATAACTAATGAAAAACTGTTTTTT. The encoded protein is CAIRDITNEKLFF.

This clonotype appeared a few times. This chain connects TRBV12-3 or TRBV12-4 to TRBJ2-5; 7 bases fit TRBD1. The CDR3 length is 17 residues. V shed 0 bases, J shed 5 bases, and the junction held 12 bases outside the gene matches. CDR3 in DNA: TGTGCCAGCAGTTTAGCGCCCGGGACAGCCACCGGGGAGACCCAGTACTTC. It yields the protein CASSLAPGTATGETQYF.

The chain carries TRBV7-9 and TRBJ2-1, with TRBD2 matching over 7 bases. Unmatched junction bases numbered 8, after V lost 4 bases and J lost 5 bases. The CDR3 runs to 15 residues. Germline lookup yields CDR1 SEHNR and CDR2 FQNEAQ (reference sequence). CDR3 residues: CASSSRGLADNEQFF. The CDR3 DNA reads TGTGCCAGCAGCTCTCGAGGGCTAGCGGACAATGAGCAGTTCTTC.

The chain couples TRBV10-3 to TRBJ2-1; 8 bases map to TRBD2. Germline lookup yields CDR1 ENHRY and CDR2 SYGVKD. The V gene end was trimmed by 3 bases and the J gene end by 5 bases; junction bases not matched to a gene: 9. CDR3 length: 16 residues. The CDR3 is CAISDPLPGGDNEQFF. In DNA form, the CDR3 reads TGTGCCATCAGTGACCCTCTCCCGGGAGGGGACAATGAGCAGTTCTTC.

This clonotype turned up a few times. The V gene is TRBV4-2, the J gene TRBJ2-5; D is uncertain. This CDR3 contains 14 residues. The germline gives CDR1 LGHNA, CDR2 YNFKEQ. Trimming pared 0 bases from V and 2 bases from J, leaving 7 bases between. DNA for the CDR3: TGTGCCAGCAGCCAAGAGTTACGGCAAGAGACCCAGTACTTC. It translates to CASSQELRQETQYF.

This clonotype came up many times. V gene TRBV12-3 or TRBV12-4 combines with J gene TRBJ2-3; 10 bases fit TRBD1. Trimming took 7 bases from V and 2 from J; bases not matched to a gene: 12. CDR3 length: 17 amino acids. CDR3: CASTIDRTGGLTDTQYF. The CDR3 DNA is TGTGCCAGCACCATAGACCGGACAGGGGGACTCACAGATACGCAGTATTTT.

Comments on this clonotype: The junction differs from germline at one of its ends, possibly a read error. The V call is TRBV4-1, the J call TRBJ2-7; D uncertain. The germline CDR1 and CDR2 sequences are MGHRA and YSYEKL. This CDR3 comprises 15 residues. The CDR3 DNA is TGCGTCAGCAGCCCTTCCGGCTTCCTGTCCTACGAGCAGTACTTC. As protein: CVSSPSGFLSYEQYF.

The chain carries TRBV3-1 and TRBJ2-5; 7 bases agree with TRBD1. The CDR3 has 13 amino acids. The junction had 7 bases not matched to a gene; V was cut back by 5 bases and J by 7 bases. Germline V CDR1 and CDR2: LGHDT, YNNKEL (reference sequence). CDR3 nucleotide sequence: TGTGCCAGCAGCTATAGACAGGGTCTGACCCAGTACTTC. Translating gives CASSYRQGLTQYF.

The sample holds a few counts of this clonotype. V and J are TRBV5-1 and TRBJ2-1; TRBD2 agrees at 7 bases. Per germline, CDR1 SGHRS and CDR2 YFSETQ. Losses at the gene ends were 0 bases for V and 0 bases for J; bases not matched to a gene: 3. The CDR3 covers 16 residues. CDR3 nucleotide sequence: TGCGCCAGCAGCTTGGCGAGCGGGGTCTCCTACAATGAGCAGTTCTTC. Protein product: CASSLASGVSYNEQFF.

This clonotype was counted a few times. The V call is TRBV5-6, the J call TRBJ2-7, with 7 bases lining up with TRBD1. Germline lookup yields CDR1 SGHDT and CDR2 YYEEEE. J gave up 5 bases and V 2 bases, and 4 bases lay outside the gene matches. The CDR3 length is 13 residues. For the CDR3, the DNA is TGTGCCAGCAGCTTTACCGACAGGGACGAGCAGTACTTC. It encodes CASSFTDRDEQYF.

This clonotype came up a few times. The chain joins TRBV28 to TRBJ1-1; 11 nucleotides align to TRBD1. Trimming cost V 5 bases and J 4 bases; bases outside gene matches: 6. The germline gives CDR1 MDHEN, CDR2 SYDVKM. This CDR3 region has 15 residues. This chain's CDR3 is CASSVPGQGGTEAFF. CDR3 DNA: TGTGCCAGCAGTGTCCCGGGACAGGGGGGCACTGAAGCTTTCTTT.

The table lists this clonotype with a few counts. V gene TRBV7-3 combines with J gene TRBJ1-2, with TRBD1 matching over 9 bases. The germline V gene encodes CDR1 SGHTA and CDR2 FQGTGA. J gave up 8 bases and V 4 bases, and 5 bases lay outside the gene matches. This CDR3 contains 13 residues. CDR3: CASSSGTGFGYTF. The CDR3 nucleotides are TGTGCCAGCAGCTCCGGGACAGGGTTCGGCTACACCTTC.

With regard to this clonotype: At one end the junction does not follow the germline gene, possibly because of a read error. The chain employs TRBV18 and TRBJ1-1; no clear D gene. CDR1 is KGHSH, CDR2 LQKENI, per germline. The CDR3 length is 15 residues. In DNA form, the CDR3 reads TGTGCCAGCCCACCACGAATTAACAGGAACACTGAAGCTTTCTTT. Translating it yields CASPPRINRNTEAFF.

V gene TRBV7-9 combines with J gene TRBJ2-1, with D possibly being TRBD1 or TRBD2 (5 bases each). Trimming stripped 4 bases from V and 9 bases from J, with 16 bases between. Germline CDR1 and CDR2: SEHNR and FQNEAQ (reference sequence). The CDR3 loop spans 14 amino acids. CDR3 coding DNA: TGTGCCAGCAGCTCCCCCTTGGGGGTAGGTGAGCAGTTCTTC. This encodes CASSSPLGVGEQFF. Full variable domain (rest looked up from reference TRBV7-9 and TRBJ2-1): DTGVSQNPRHKITKRGQNVTFRCDPISEHNRLYWYRQTLGQGPEFLTYFQNEAQLEKSRLLSDRFSAERPKGSFSTLEIQRTEQGDSAMYLCASSSPLGVGEQFFGPGTRLTVL.

This clonotype appeared a few times. The chain is built from TRBV21-1 and TRBJ2-5; TRBD2, the table's D call, was not compared with the DNA. TRBV21-1 is a listed pseudogene. This CDR3 spans 15 amino acids. The CDR3 DNA is TGTGCCAGCAGCAAAGGCCTCCAGAGACAAGAGACCCAGTACTTC. The encoded protein is CASSKGLQRQETQYF.